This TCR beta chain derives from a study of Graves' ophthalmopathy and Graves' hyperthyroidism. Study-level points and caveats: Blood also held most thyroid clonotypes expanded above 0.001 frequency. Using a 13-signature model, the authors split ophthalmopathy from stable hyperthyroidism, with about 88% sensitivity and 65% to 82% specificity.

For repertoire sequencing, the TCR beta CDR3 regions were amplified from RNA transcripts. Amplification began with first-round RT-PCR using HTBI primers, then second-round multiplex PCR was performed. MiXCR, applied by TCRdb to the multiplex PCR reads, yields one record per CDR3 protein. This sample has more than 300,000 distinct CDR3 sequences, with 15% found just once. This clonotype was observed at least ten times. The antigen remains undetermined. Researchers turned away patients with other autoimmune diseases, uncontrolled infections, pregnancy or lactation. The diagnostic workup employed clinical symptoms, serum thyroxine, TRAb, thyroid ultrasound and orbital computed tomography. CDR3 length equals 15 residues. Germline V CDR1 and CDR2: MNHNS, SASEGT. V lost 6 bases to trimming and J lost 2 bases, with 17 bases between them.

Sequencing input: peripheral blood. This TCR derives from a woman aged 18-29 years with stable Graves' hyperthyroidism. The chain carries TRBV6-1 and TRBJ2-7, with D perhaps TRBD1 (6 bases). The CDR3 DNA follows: TGTGCCAGCAGCCGGACCAAGGGGGAACCCTACGAGCAGTACTTC. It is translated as CASSRTKGEPYEQYF.